Below, one TCR beta chain is given with its context. Measured with immunoSEQ multiplex PCR; TCRdb has only the in-frame clones, and not every one. In the table there are about 74,000 clones, 80% of which are singletons. The data stem from a study of T cell clones after liver transplantation. As for the study in general: Samples came from ITN030ST, which attempted immunosuppression withdrawal within 2 years of liver transplantation. Samples came pre-transplant, pre-randomization before withdrawal, and post-randomization after withdrawal ended.

Per germline, CDR1 SEHNR and CDR2 FQNEAQ (reference sequence). Losses at the gene ends were 7 bases for V and 9 bases for J; bases not matched to a gene: 11. CDR3 size: 14 residues. This clonotype originated in a human donor who received a liver transplant. This chain uses TRBV7-9 with TRBJ2-1, with 8 nucleotides matching TRBD2. The input for sequencing was CD4+ T cells from blood, taken before liver transplant. CDR3 coding DNA: TGTGCCAGCAACTCGGGACTAGGAGCGGGTGAGCAGTTCTTC. This encodes CASNSGLGAGEQFF.